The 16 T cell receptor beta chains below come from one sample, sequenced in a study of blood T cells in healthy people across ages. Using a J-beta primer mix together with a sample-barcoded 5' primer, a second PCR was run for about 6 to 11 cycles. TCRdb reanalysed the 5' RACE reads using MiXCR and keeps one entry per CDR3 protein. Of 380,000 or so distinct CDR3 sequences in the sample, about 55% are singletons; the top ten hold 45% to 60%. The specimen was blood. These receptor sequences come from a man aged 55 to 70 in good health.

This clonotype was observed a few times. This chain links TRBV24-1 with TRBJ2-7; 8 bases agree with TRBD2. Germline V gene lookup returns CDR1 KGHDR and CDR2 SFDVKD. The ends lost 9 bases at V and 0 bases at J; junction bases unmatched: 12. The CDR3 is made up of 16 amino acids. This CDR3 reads CATGSGTGGSSYEQYF. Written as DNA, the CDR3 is TGTGCCACCGGGTCAGGAACGGGAGGGAGCTCCTACGAGCAGTACTTC.

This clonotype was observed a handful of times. The CDR3 DNA sequence: TGCGCCAGCAGCTTGTCGGGAACTTCTAACTATGGCTACACCTTC. Protein product: CASSLSGTSNYGYTF. The J gene is TRBJ1-2, the V gene TRBV5-1; D ambiguous. The CDR3 has 15 amino acids. The germline gives CDR1 SGHRS, CDR2 YFSETQ. Trimming shortened V by 1 base and J by 0 bases, and 10 bases separated the two germline ends.

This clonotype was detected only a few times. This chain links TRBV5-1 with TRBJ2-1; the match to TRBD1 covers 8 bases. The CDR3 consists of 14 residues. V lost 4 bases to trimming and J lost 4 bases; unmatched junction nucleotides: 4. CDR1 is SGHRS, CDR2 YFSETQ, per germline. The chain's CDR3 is CASSLTGGYNEQFF. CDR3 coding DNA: TGCGCCAGCAGCCTAACAGGGGGTTACAATGAGCAGTTCTTC.

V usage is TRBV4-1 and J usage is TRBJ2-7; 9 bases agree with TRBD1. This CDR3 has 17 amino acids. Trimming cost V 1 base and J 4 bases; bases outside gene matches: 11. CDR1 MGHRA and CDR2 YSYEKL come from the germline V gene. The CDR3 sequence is CASSQAGSGTGFYEQYF. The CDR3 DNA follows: TGCGCCAGCAGCCAAGCGGGGTCCGGGACAGGGTTTTACGAGCAGTACTTC.

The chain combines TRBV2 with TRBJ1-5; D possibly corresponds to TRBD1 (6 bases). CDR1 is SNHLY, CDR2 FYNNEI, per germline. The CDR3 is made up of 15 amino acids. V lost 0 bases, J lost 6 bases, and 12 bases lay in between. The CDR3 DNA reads TGTGCCAGCAGTGAAGCGCAGGGGCCCGGTCAGCCCCAGCATTTT. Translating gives CASSEAQGPGQPQHF.

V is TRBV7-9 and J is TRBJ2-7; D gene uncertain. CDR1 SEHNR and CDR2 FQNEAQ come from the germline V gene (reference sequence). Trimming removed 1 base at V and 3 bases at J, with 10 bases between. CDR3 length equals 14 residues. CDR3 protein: CASSLGMVNYEQYF. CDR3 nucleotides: TGTGCCAGCAGCTTAGGGATGGTAAACTACGAGCAGTACTTC. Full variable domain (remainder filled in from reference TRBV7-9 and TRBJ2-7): DTGVSQNPRHKITKRGQNVTFRCDPISEHNRLYWYRQTLGQGPEFLTYFQNEAQLEKSRLLSDRFSAERPKGSFSTLEIQRTEQGDSAMYLCASSLGMVNYEQYFGPGTRLTVT.

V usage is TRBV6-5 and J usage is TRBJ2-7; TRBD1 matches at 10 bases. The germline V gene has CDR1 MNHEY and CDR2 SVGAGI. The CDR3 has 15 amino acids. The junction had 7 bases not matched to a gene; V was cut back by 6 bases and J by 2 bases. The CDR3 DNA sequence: TGTGCCAGCAGGATGGGTGGGACAGGGGCCTACGAGCAGTACTTC. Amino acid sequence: CASRMGGTGAYEQYF.

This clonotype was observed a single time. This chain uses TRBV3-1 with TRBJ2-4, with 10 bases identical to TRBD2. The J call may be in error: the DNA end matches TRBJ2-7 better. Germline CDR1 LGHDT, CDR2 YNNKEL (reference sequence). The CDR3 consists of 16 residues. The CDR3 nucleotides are TGTGCCAGCAGCCAAGATAGCGGGGGGCGCGACTACGAGCAGTACTTC. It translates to CASSQDSGGRDYEQYF.

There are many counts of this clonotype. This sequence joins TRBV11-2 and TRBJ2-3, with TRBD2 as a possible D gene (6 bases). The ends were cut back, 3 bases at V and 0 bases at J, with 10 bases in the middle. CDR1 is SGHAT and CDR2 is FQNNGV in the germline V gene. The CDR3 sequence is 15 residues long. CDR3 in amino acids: CASSFGGPSTDTQYF. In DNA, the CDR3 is TGTGCCAGCAGCTTCGGGGGACCTAGCACAGATACGCAGTATTTT.

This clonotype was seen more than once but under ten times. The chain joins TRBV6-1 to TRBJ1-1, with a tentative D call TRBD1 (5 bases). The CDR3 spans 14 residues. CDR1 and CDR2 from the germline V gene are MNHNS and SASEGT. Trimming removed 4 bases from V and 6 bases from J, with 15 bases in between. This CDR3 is CASSGEGNVAEAFF. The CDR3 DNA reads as TGTGCCAGCAGTGGGGAGGGGAATGTCGCTGAAGCTTTCTTT.

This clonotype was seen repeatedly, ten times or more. CDR3 sequence reads: CASSSLTYNEQFF. The CDR3 DNA reads as TGCGCCAGCAGCTCCCTAACCTACAATGAGCAGTTCTTC. V and J are TRBV5-1 and TRBJ2-1, with D uncertain. V was shortened by 3 bases and J by 2 bases, with 6 bases between the two germline ends. The CDR3 runs 13 residues. CDR1 is SGHRS and CDR2 is YFSETQ in the germline V gene. Full variable domain (remainder filled in from reference TRBV5-1 and TRBJ2-1): KAGVTQTPRYLIKTRGQQVTLSCSPISGHRSVSWYQQTPGQGLQFLFEYFSETQRNKGNFPGRFSGRQFSNSRSEMNVSTLELGDSALYLCASSSLTYNEQFFGPGTRLTVL.

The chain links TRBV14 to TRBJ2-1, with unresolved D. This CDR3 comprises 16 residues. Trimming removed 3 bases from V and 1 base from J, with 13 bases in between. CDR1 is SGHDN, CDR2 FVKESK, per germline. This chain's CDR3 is CASSHGSHASYNEQFF. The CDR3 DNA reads TGTGCCAGCAGCCACGGGTCGCACGCTTCCTACAATGAGCAGTTCTTC.

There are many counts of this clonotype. The CDR3 spells CASSPRLAGATDTQYF. DNA of the CDR3: TGTGCCAGCAGCCCCCGGCTAGCGGGAGCTACAGATACGCAGTATTTT. V usage is TRBV9 and J usage is TRBJ2-3, with 10 bases fitting TRBD2. This CDR3 comprises 16 residues. Germline V CDR1 and CDR2: SGDLS, YYNGEE. V lost 4 bases to trimming and J lost 3 bases; unmatched junction nucleotides: 8.

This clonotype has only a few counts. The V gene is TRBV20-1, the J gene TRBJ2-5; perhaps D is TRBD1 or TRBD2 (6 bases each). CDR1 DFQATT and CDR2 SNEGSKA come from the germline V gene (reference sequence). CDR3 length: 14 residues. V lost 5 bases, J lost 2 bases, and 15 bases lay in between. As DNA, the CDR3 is TGCAGTGCTCAGAGGGGGGACTTACAAGAGACCCAGTACTTC. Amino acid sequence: CSAQRGDLQETQYF.

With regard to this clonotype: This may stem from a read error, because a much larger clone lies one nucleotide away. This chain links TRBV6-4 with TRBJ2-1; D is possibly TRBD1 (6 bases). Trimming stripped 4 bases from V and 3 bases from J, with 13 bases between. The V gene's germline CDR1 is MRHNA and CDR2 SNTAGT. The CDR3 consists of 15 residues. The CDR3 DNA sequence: TGTGCCAGCAGTGTTAGCAGGGGCTTCTACAATGAGCAGTTCTTC. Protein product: CASSVSRGFYNEQFF.

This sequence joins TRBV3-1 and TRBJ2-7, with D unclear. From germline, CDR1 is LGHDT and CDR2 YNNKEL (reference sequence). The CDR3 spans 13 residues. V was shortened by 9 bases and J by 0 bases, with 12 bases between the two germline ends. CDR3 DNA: TGTGCCAGTCGGCAGGAGAGCTCCTACGAGCAGTACTTC. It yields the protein CASRQESSYEQYF.